This T cell receptor beta chain was sequenced for a study of T-cell reconstitution after alpha-beta-depleted transplantation in children. Study outcomes and limitations: Where alpha-beta T cells came from about two months after transplant was reportedly several hundred expanded graft clones. One year post-transplant, T-cell counts and diversity were largely derived from T cells produced anew. After transplant, high TCRbeta diversity at day 60 in some patients arose from surviving recipient T cells and thymic progenitors.

Preparation of the TCRbeta library involved a method that used unique molecular identifiers. TCRdb redid the calling of the PCR reads with MiXCR, one entry per CDR3 protein. The repertoire consists of hundreds of thousands of distinct CDR3 sequences, with around 13% occurring once and the leading ten covering around 0.76%. A remark on this clonotype: Its antigen is unidentified.

The trim removed 10 bases at V and 1 base at J, leaving 2 bases unmatched. The CDR3 is 13 amino acids. The germline V gene has CDR1 SEHNR and CDR2 FQNEAQ (reference sequence). The V gene is TRBV7-9, the J gene TRBJ2-1; TRBD2 aligns across 9 bases. This receptor was taken from a girl aged 2 to 10 with congenital amegakaryocytic thrombocytopenia, due to receive a stem cell transplant. The sample was PBMCs, taken before TCRalphabeta/CD19-depleted stem cell transplant. This CDR3 is CAISGSSYNEQFF. The CDR3 DNA reads TGTGCCATTAGCGGGAGTTCCTACAATGAGCAGTTCTTC.